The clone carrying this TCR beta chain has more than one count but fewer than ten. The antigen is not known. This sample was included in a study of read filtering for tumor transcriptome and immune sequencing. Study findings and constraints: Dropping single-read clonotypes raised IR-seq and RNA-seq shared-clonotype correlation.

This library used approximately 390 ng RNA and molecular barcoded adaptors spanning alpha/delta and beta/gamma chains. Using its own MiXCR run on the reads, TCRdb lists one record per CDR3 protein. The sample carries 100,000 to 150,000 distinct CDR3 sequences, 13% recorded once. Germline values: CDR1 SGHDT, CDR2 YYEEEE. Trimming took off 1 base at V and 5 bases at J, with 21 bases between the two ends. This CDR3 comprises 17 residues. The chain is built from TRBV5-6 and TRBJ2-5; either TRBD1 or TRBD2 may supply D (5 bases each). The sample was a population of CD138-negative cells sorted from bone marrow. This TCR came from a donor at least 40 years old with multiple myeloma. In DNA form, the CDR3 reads TGTGCCAGCAGCTTGAGTCCGGGACGAGGGGAATCCGAGACCCAGTACTTC. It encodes CASSLSPGRGESETQYF.